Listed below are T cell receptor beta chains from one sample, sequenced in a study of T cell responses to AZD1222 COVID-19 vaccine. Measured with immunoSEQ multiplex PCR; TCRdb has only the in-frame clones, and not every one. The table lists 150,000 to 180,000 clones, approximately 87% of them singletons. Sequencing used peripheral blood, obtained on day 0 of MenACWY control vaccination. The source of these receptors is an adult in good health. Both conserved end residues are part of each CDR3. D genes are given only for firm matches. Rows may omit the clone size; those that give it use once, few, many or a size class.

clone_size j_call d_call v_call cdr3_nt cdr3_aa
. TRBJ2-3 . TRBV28 TGTGCCAGCAGTTTGCCTAGCACAGATACGCAGTATTTT CASSLPSTDTQYF
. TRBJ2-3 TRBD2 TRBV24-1 TGTGCCACCGGGAGCGGGGGGGCCACAGATACGCAGTATTTT CATGSGGATDTQYF
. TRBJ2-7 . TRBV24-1 TGTGCCACCAGTGATCCTCCGACAGGAACCCACGAGCAGTACTTC CATSDPPTGTHEQYF
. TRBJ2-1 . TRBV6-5 TGTGCCAGCAGTTATCAGATGAACAATGAGCAGTTCTTC CASSYQMNNEQFF
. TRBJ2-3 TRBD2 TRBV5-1 TGCGCCAGCAGGATCGGGGGGTCCCAATTCACAGATACGCAGTATTTT CASRIGGSQFTDTQYF
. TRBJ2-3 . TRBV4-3 TGCGCCAGCAGCCCCAACGGGGCGCAACCCACAGATACGCAGTATTTT CASSPNGAQPTDTQYF
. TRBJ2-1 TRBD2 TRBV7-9 TGTGCCAGCAGCCCCCCAGGTAGCGGGGTGCCTGAGCAGTTCTTC CASSPPGSGVPEQFF
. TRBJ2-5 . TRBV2 TGTGCCGGCAGGCCGATCCACGAGGAGACCCAGTACTTC CAGRPIHEETQYF
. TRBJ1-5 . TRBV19 TGTGCCAGTAGTAGCGAGTATAGCAATCAGCCCCAGCATTTT CASSSEYSNQPQHF
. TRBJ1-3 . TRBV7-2 TGTGCCAGCAGCCAAGTCGGGGGCGCGAGGGGAAACACCATATATTTT CASSQVGGARGNTIYF
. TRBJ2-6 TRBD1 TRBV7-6 TGTGCCAGCAGCAACCGACCCTTACAGGGGTCTGGGGCCAACGTCCTGACTTTC CASSNRPLQGSGANVLTF
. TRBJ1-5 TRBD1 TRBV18 TGTGCCAGCTCACTAGGACAGGCCGGTCAGCCCCAGCATTTT CASSLGQAGQPQHF
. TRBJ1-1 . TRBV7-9 TGTGCCAGCAGCTTCGGTACAGGGCCGGGCACTGAAGCTTTCTTT CASSFGTGPGTEAFF
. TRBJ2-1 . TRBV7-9 TGTGCCAGCAGCTTGGCAGCCAATGAGCAGTTCTTC CASSLAANEQFF
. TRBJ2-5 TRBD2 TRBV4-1 TGCGCCAGCAGCCAACTTCCGACTAGCGGGGGGAAAGAGACCCAGTACTTC CASSQLPTSGGKETQYF
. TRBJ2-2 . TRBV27 TGTGCCAGCGGCACCTTCACCGGGGAGCTGTTTTTT CASGTFTGELFF
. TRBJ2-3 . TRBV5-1 TGCGCCAGCAGCTTGGCTTCGGGCATCCCTTGGGATACGCAGTATTTT CASSLASGIPWDTQYF
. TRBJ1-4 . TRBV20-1 TGCAGTGCTCATAGAGAGGAAAAACTGTTTTTT CSAHREEKLFF
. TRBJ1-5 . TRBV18 TGTGCCAGCTCAGTTCTCGGGGACAGCAATCAGCCCCAGCATTTT CASSVLGDSNQPQHF
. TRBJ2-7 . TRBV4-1 TGCGCCAGCAGCCCGTCAGACTCTCCCGTAGGAAACGAGCAGTACTTC CASSPSDSPVGNEQYF
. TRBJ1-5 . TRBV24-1 TGTGCCACCAGTGACCCCTCCGGGGGCAATCAGCCCCAGCATTTT CATSDPSGGNQPQHF
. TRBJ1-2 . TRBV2 TGTGCCAGCTCCATGGTGGCTAACTATGGCTACACCTTC CASSMVANYGYTF
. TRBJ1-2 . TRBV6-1 TGTGCCAGCAGTGAAGCCGGGAAACGGGGCTACACCTTC CASSEAGKRGYTF
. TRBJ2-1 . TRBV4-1 TGCGCCAGCAGCCAAGACGGGCTACTTTACAATGAGCAGTTCTTC CASSQDGLLYNEQFF
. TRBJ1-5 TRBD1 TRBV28 TGTGCCAGCAGTGGCCCGGGACAGGGGAAGCCCCAGCATTTT CASSGPGQGKPQHF
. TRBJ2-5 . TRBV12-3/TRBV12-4 TGTGCCAGCAGTTCGGCAGAGACCCAGTACTTC CASSSAETQYF
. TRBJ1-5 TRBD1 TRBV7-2 TGTGCCAGCAGTCGTACAGGGGGTAGCAATCAGCCCCAGCATTTT CASSRTGGSNQPQHF
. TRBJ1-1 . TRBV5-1 TGCGCCAGCAGCGAACCTACTTCTTTCGGGGGCAACATGAACACTGAAGCTTTCTTT CASSEPTSFGGNMNTEAFF
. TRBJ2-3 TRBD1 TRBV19 TGTGCCAGTAGTACTGGGGACAGGGGATGGGCAGATACGCAGTATTTT CASSTGDRGWADTQYF
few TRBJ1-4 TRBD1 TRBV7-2 TGTGCCAGCAGCTTGTGGACAGGGAGCACTAATGAAAAACTGTTTTTT CASSLWTGSTNEKLFF
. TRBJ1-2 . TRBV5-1 TGCGCCAGCAGCTTGGACGGGATCTATGGCTACACCTTC CASSLDGIYGYTF
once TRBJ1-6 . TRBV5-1 TGCGCCAGCAGCTTGGGGAACCGACAAAATTCACCCCTCCACTTT CASSLGNRQNSPLHF
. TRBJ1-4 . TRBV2 TGTGCCAGCAGTGGGAGATCTACAGGTGAAAAACTGTTTTTT CASSGRSTGEKLFF
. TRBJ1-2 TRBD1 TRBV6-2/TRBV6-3 TGTGCCAGCAGCATGGGGACAGCCTATGGCTACACCTTC CASSMGTAYGYTF
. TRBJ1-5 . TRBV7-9 TGTGCCAGCAGCTTAAATAGCGGTCAGCCCCAGCATTTT CASSLNSGQPQHF
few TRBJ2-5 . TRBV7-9 TGTGCCAGCAGCTACAATGTGGAGACCCAGTACTTC CASSYNVETQYF
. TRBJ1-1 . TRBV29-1 TGCAGCGTTCCAAAGGGGTTGGGGGCAGGCACTGAAGCTTTCTTT CSVPKGLGAGTEAFF
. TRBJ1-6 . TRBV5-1 TGCGCCCGACTAAATGGGGGCCCCTATAATTCACCCCTCCACTTT CARLNGGPYNSPLHF
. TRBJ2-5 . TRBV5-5 TGTGCCAGCAGCTTGGCCACGTTGAAGATGATAGAGACCCAGTACTTC CASSLATLKMIETQYF
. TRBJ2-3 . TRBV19 TGTGCCAGTAACTCTGGGGGGAGTGCAGATACGCAGTATTTT CASNSGGSADTQYF
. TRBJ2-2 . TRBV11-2 TGTGCCAGCAGCCGATTACAGAGAAGAGGAACCGGGGAGCTGTTTTTT CASSRLQRRGTGELFF
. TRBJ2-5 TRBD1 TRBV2 TGTGCCAGCAGTTGGGACAGGGGGGGCGAAGAGACCCAGTACTTC CASSWDRGGEETQYF
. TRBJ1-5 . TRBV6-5 TGTGCCAGCAGTTACTCGTCGGGTGGCAATCAGCCCCAGCATTTT CASSYSSGGNQPQHF
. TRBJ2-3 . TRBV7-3 TGTGCCAGCAGCTTGGGTCAAAAGTGGGATACGCAGTATTTT CASSLGQKWDTQYF
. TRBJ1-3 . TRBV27 TGTGTTATCGCGCGAGGGGCCTCTGGAAACACCATATATTTT CVIARGASGNTIYF
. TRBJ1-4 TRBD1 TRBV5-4 TGTGCCAGCAGCCTGGGACAGGCCCGGAGCGAAAAACTGTTTTTT CASSLGQARSEKLFF